Included here is one T cell receptor beta chain sequence, with context. Profiling relied on immunoSEQ multiplex PCR, and the TCRdb table lists in-frame clones only, not all of them. The sample holds under 25,000 clones, approximately 84% seen once. This sample is part of a study of OX40 agonist ivuxolimab in advanced cancers. About the research overall: Patients achieving partial responses numbered three: one hepatocellular carcinoma case and two cutaneous melanoma cases.

The V gene lost 3 bases and the J gene lost 10 bases, with 11 bases spanning the gap. Per the germline V gene, CDR1 is SGHRS and CDR2 is YFSETQ. The CDR3 is 12 amino acids. Excluded were patients having autoimmune disease history or systemic immunosuppression. Sequencing was performed on CD4+ or CD8+ T cells sorted from blood, taken in a trial of the OX40 agonist ivuxolimab. The chain combines TRBV5-1 with TRBJ2-1; D assignment may be TRBD1 or TRBD2 (5 bases each). This receptor was identified in an adult with an advanced solid tumor such as melanoma, head and neck, liver or kidney cancer. The CDR3 nucleotides read TGCGCCAGCAGCTCCCAGGGACGGGAGCAGTTCTTC. This sequence encodes CASSSQGREQFF.